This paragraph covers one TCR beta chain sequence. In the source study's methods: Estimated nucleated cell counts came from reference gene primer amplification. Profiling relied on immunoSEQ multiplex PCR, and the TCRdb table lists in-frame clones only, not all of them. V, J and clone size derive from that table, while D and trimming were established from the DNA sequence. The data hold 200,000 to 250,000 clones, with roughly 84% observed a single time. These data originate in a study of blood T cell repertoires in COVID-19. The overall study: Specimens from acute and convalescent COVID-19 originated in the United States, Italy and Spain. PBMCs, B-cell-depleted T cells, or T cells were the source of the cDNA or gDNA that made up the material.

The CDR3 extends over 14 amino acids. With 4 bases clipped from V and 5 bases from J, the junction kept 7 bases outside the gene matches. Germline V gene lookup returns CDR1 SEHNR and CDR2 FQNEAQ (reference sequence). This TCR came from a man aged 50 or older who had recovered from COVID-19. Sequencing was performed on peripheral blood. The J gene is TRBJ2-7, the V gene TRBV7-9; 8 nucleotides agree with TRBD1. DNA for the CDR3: TGTGCCAGCAGCTCGGACAGGGCTGAGGACGAGCAGTACTTC. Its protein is CASSSDRAEDEQYF.